Many counts were recorded for the clone carrying this TCR beta chain. Its specificity is unknown. The germline V gene has CDR1 SEHNR and CDR2 FQNEAQ (reference sequence). This CDR3 has 16 amino acids. V gave up 3 bases and J gave up 3 bases, with 17 bases separating them. The data originate from a study of T cells in Graves' hyperthyroidism and ophthalmopathy. Using RNA transcripts as the source, TCR beta CDR3 regions were amplified. The primer set for the first-round RT-PCR of the TCR CDR3 was HTBI. TCRdb independently ran MiXCR on the multiplex PCR reads; one entry per CDR3 protein. The sample records just under 750,000 distinct CDR3 sequences, 35% being singletons. For the diagnoses, clinical symptoms, serum thyroxine and TRAb, thyroid ultrasound and orbital computed tomography were used. Study-wide points: Among thyroid clonotypes expanded above 0.001, most also appeared in blood. Ophthalmopathy was told apart from stable hyperthyroidism by a 13 V-J model.

The V gene is TRBV7-9, the J gene TRBJ2-5, with D uncertain. The sequence came from a woman aged 40-49 years with Graves' hyperthyroidism. The material sequenced was blood. CDR3: CASSFVLGPREETQYF. The DNA for the CDR3 is TGTGCCAGCAGCTTTGTCCTCGGGCCGCGAGAAGAGACCCAGTACTTC.